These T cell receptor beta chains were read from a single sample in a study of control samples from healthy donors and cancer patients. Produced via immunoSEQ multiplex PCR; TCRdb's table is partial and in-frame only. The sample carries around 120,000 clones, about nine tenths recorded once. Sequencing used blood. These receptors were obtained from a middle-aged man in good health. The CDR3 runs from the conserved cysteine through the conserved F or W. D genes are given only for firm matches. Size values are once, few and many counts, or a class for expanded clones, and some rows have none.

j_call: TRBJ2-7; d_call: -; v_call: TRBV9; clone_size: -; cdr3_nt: TGTGCCAGCAGCCTAAGTCCCAGTGACGAGCAGTACTTC; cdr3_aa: CASSLSPSDEQYF
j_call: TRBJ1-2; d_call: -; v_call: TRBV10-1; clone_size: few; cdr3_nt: TGCGCCAGCAGTGAGTCGACTTATTATGGCTACACCTTC; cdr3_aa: CASSESTYYGYTF
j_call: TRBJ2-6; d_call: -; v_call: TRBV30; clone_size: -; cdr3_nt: TGTGCCTGGAGGGGGGGGGCCAACGTCCTGACTTTC; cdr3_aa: CAWRGGANVLTF
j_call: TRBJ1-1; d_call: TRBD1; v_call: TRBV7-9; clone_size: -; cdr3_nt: TGTGCCAGCAGCTACCGACAGGGAGACACTGAAGCTTTCTTT; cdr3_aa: CASSYRQGDTEAFF
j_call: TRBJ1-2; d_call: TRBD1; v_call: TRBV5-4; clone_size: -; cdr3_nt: TGTGCCAGCAGCCAGGGGGGTGGCTACACCTTC; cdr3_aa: CASSQGGGYTF
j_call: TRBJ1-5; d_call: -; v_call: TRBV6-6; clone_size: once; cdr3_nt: TGTGCCAGCAGGCCCCCGGTCCTTACCCAGCCCCAGCATTTT; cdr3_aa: CASRPPVLTQPQHF
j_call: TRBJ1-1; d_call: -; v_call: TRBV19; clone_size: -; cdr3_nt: TGTGCCAGTAGTATTGGGACGGCGAACACTGAAGCTTTCTTT; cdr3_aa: CASSIGTANTEAFF
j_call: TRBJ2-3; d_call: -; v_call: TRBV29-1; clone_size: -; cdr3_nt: TGCAGCGGCTACGGGGGGCGCACAGATACGCAGTATTTT; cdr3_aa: CSGYGGRTDTQYF
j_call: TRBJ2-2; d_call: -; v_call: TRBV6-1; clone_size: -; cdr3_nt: TGTGCCAGCAGTGAACCGACGGACACCGGGGAGCTGTTTTTT; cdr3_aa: CASSEPTDTGELFF
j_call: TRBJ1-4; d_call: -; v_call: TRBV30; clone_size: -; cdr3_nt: TGTGCCTGGAGTGCTCATCGAGCCTGGTGGGGGGGATCCGAAAAACTGTTTTTT; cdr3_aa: CAWSAHRAWWGGSEKLFF
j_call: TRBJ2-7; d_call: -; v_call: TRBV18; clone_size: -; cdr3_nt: TGTGCCAGCTCACCCGACCCAACCGAGCAGTACTTC; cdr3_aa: CASSPDPTEQYF
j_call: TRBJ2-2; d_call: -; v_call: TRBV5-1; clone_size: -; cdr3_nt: TGCGCCAGCAGCTTGGTGGGGCCATGGAACACCGGGGAGCTGTTTTTT; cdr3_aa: CASSLVGPWNTGELFF
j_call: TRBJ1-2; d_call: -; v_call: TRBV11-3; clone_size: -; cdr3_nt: TGTGCCAGCAGCTTTCTGGCCAACTATGGCTACACCTTC; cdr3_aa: CASSFLANYGYTF
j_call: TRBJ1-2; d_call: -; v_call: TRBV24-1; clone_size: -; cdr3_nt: TGTGCCACCAGTCTGGGGTATGGCTACACCTTC; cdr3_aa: CATSLGYGYTF
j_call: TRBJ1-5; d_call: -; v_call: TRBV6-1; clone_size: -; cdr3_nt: TGTGCCAGCAGTGAATTCCCGTTCAATCAGCCCCAGCATTTT; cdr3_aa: CASSEFPFNQPQHF
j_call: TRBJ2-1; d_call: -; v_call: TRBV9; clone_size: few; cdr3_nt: TGTGCCAGCAGCGTAGTTGGGACTTCTCCTTTGGGGTACAATGAGCAGTTCTTC; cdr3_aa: CASSVVGTSPLGYNEQFF
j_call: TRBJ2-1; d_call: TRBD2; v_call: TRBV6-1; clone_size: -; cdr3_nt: TGTGCCAGCAGTGATCCCCGAGCGGGGGGGACCTACAATGAGCAGTTCTTC; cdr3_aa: CASSDPRAGGTYNEQFF
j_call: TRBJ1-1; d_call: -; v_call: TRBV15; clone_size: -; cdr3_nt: TGTGCCACCAGCAGAGAGATACACACTGAAGCTTTCTTT; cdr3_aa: CATSREIHTEAFF
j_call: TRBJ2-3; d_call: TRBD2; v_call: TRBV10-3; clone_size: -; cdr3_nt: TGTGCCATCAGTGAGATAATAGCGGGGAGTGTGGATACGCAGTATTTT; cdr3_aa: CAISEIIAGSVDTQYF
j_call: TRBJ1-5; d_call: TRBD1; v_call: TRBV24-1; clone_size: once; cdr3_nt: TGTGCCACCAGTGACACGGGACAGGGGGCGAATCAGCCCCAGCATTTT; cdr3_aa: CATSDTGQGANQPQHF
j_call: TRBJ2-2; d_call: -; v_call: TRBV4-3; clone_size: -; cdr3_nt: TGCGCCAGCAGCCAAGATCGCACCAACACCGGGGAGCTGTTTTTT; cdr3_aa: CASSQDRTNTGELFF
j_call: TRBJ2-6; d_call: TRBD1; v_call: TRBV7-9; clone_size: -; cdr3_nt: TGTGCCAGCAGCTTATCCGGGACAGGGGGCGTTTGGGCCAACGTCCTGACTTTC; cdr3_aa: CASSLSGTGGVWANVLTF
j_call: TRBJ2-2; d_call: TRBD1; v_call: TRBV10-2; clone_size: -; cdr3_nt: TGCGCCTCTTCGACAGGGGTTAACACCGGGGAGCTGTTTTTT; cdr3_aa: CASSTGVNTGELFF
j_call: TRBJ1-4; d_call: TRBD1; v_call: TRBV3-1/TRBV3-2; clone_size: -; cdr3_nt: TGTGCCAGCAGCCATGCACGGGACAGGGTGGATGAAAAACTGTTTTTT; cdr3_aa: CASSHARDRVDEKLFF
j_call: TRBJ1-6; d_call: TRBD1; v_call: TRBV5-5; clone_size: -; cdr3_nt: TGTGCCAGCAGCTTGGCGGGACAGCAAATCTGGAATTCACCCCTCCACTTT; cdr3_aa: CASSLAGQQIWNSPLHF
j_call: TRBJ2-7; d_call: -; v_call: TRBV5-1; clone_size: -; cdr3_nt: TGCGCCAGCAGCTCGAACCCTTCCGCTACCGCCTACGAGCAGTACTTC; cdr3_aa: CASSSNPSATAYEQYF
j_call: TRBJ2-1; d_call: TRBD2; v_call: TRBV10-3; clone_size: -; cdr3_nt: TGTGCCATCAAAGGGACTAGCGGGCTCAATGAGCAGTTCTTC; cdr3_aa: CAIKGTSGLNEQFF
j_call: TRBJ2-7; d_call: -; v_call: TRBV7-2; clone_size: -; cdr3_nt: TGTGCCAGCAGCTTAAGGATTACCTACGAGCAGTACTTC; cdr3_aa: CASSLRITYEQYF
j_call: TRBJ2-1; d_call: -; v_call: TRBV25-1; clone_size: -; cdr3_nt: TGTGCCAGCCGGGGTCAGGGCTCCTACAATGAGCAGTTCTTC; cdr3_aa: CASRGQGSYNEQFF
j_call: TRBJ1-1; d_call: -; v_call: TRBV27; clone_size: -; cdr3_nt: TGTGCCAGCAGCTATCAGGGTATAGGCACTGAAGCTTTCTTT; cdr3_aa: CASSYQGIGTEAFF
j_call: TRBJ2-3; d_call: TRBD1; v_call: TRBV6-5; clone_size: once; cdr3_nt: TGTGCCAGCAGTTCTCCCCGACAGGGGGCAACAGATACGCAGTATTTT; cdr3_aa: CASSSPRQGATDTQYF
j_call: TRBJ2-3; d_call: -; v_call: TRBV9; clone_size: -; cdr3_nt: TGTGCCAGCAGCGCCTCCGCCGGGACACCGCAGTATTTT; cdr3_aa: CASSASAGTPQYF
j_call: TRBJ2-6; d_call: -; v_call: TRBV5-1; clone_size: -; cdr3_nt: TGCGCCAGCAGACCCGTTGAATCTGGGGCCAACGTCCTGACTTTC; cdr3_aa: CASRPVESGANVLTF